This T cell receptor beta chain was captured by sequencing in a study of T cell responses to AZD1222 COVID-19 vaccine. Of note for this clone: Its target is not known.

Overall study results and limits: Unmutated variant regions are reportedly targeted by nearly half of spike-specific TCRs. The study identified only six AZD1222 recipients as seropositive at baseline. Spike-spanning, vaccine-associated CD4 TCRs were dominant at 160-218 and 743-854. After two AZD1222 doses, spike-specific TCR breadth and depth rose versus day 0.

CDR3 length equals 14 residues. Germline V CDR1 and CDR2: SGHNT, YYREEE (reference sequence). V trimming: 5 bases; J trimming: 4 bases; junction bases outside the gene matches: 6. Libraries were prepared by immunoSEQ multiplex PCR; TCRdb keeps only in-frame clonotypes and omits some of them. The sample records some 120,000 clones, 88% being singletons. The origin of this receptor is an adult in good health. The rearrangement uses TRBV5-4 and TRBJ1-2, with 9 positions matching TRBD1. Sequenced here: peripheral blood, sampled on day 0 of AZD1222 vaccination. The CDR3 coding sequence is TGTGCCAGCAGTTTAGACAGGGGGTTCTATGGCTACACCTTC. The encoded protein is CASSLDRGFYGYTF.